The sequence of this T cell receptor (beta chain) was determined in a study of T cell responses to AZD1222 COVID-19 vaccine. For this clone: Its target is not known.

Germline CDR1 and CDR2: MNHEY and SVGAGI. This CDR3 has 14 residues. Unmatched junction bases numbered 9, after V lost 7 bases and J lost 9 bases. Study-wide results and limits: Reportedly, nearly half the spike-specific TCRs target unmutated variant regions.

The assay was immunoSEQ multiplex PCR, and TCRdb's table has in-frame clones only and misses some. Of about 150,000 clones listed, 90% are singletons. This receptor was obtained from an adult in good health. The material was peripheral blood, obtained on day 0 of AZD1222 vaccination. The chain uses TRBV6-5 and TRBJ2-1; 10 bases map to TRBD1. CDR3 bases: TGTGCCAGCACCCCTGACAGGGGGCCTGGTGAGCAGTTCTTC. Its protein is CASTPDRGPGEQFF.